This TCR beta chain was sequenced in a study of cytomegalovirus exposure and HLA in healthy donors. Study-wide results and limits: Reportedly, diagnosis of cytomegalovirus status by the classifier showed high specificity and sensitivity.

Produced via immunoSEQ multiplex PCR; TCRdb's table is partial and in-frame only. The table records 150,000 to 200,000 clones, roughly nine tenths of them present only once. Germline CDR1 reads LNHNV; CDR2 reads YYDKDF (reference sequence). The CDR3 totals 15 residues. Trimming took 5 bases from V and 4 from J; bases not matched to a gene: 7. As concerns this clone: The antigen remains unidentified.

Sequenced material: PBMCs. The chain has TRBV15 and TRBJ2-2; 7 bases agree with TRBD1. This receptor was obtained from a woman between 18 and 29 years old in good health and CMV-seropositive. The CDR3 sequence is CATSPRTGGTGELFF. The CDR3 DNA reads as TGTGCCACCAGCCCACGGACAGGCGGCACCGGGGAGCTGTTTTTT.